This T cell receptor beta chain appears in the sequencing data of a study of T-cell memory formation after mild COVID-19. The sample holds a few counts of this clonotype. With V trimmed by 5 bases and J by 0 bases, 6 bases remained unmatched. CDR3 length: 15 residues. Germline-derived CDR1 and CDR2 are SSHAT and FNYEAQ (reference sequence). TCRdb processed the 5' RACE reads anew with MiXCR; each CDR3 protein has one entry. The sample contains about 300,000 distinct CDR3 sequences, roughly 21% of which appear only once. The clonotype comes from a man between 18 and 35 years old who had mild COVID-19 (a few samples of this study predate the infection). Cell type and time point are not known. V usage is TRBV7-7 and J usage is TRBJ2-7, with 8 bases identical to TRBD1. The sequenced material came from PBMCs or a T cell subset sorted from them (not recorded which). The CDR3: CASSRRQGPSYEQYF. For the CDR3, the DNA is TGTGCCAGCAGCAGGCGACAGGGGCCCTCCTACGAGCAGTACTTC.